These 3 T cell receptor beta chains came from one sample sequenced in a study of CD8+CD57+ T cells in acquired aplastic anemia. CDR3 and TCR beta VDJ profiling relied on genomic DNA as the template. TCRdb itself ran the reads through MiXCR, one entry per CDR3 protein. The profile shows just over 400,000 distinct CDR3 sequences, 55% to 70% of them singletons. Input material: sorted CD4+, CD8+, or CD8+CD57+ T cells (not recorded which) from PBMCs. All receptors come from a human donor in good health, serving as a control.

Of note for this clonotype: One junction end disagrees with the germline gene, perhaps due to a read error. The chain links TRBV7-2 to TRBJ1-3; D is ambiguous. The germline gives CDR1 SGHTA, CDR2 FQGNSA. CDR3 size: 14 residues. The DNA of the CDR3 is TGTGCCAGCCAGCCGCGAGCAATGCAAAACACCAAATACTTT. This sequence encodes CASQPRAMQNTKYF.

CDR3 sequence (DNA): TGTGCCAGCAGCGTGGGGCCCGTTAACACCGGGGAGCTGTTTTTT. Its protein is CASSVGPVNTGELFF. The chain couples TRBV9 to TRBJ2-2; weak D call: TRBD1 (5 bases). The CDR3 length is 15 residues. Between the trimmed V and J ends, which lost 2 bases and 2 bases, there was a span of 10 bases. CDR1 SGDLS and CDR2 YYNGEE come from the germline V gene.

This chain connects TRBV5-4 to TRBJ2-6, with TRBD1 identical over 8 bases. The CDR3 sequence is 19 residues long. The germline gives CDR1 SGHNT, CDR2 YYREEE (reference sequence). J gave up 4 bases and V 2 bases, and 14 bases lay outside the gene matches. The DNA of the CDR3 is TGTGCCAGCAGCTTTGCCAATCCAGGGGGCGGTTCCGGGGCCAACGTCCTGACTTTC. It yields the protein CASSFANPGGGSGANVLTF.